This T cell receptor (beta chain) was identified during a study of naive and memory T cell subsets. This clonotype was counted many times. An equimolar mix of two oligonucleotides served as the beta constant-region primer for TRBC1 and TRBC2. Ligation attached a single-stranded oligonucleotide with a 12-nucleotide UMI and the SP2 primer to the cDNA 3' end. A single record per CDR3 protein comes from TCRdb applying MiXCR to the UMI-ligation and nested PCR reads. The sample consists of some 100,000 distinct CDR3 sequences, 5.5% to 8.5% of them appearing once. Trimming at V came to 4 bases and at J to 5 bases, leaving 3 bases not matched to a gene. The germline V gene encodes CDR1 SGHRS and CDR2 YFSETQ. The CDR3 sequence is 14 residues long.

The clonotype comes from a human donor in good health. The chain recombines TRBV5-1 with TRBJ2-3; 11 bases match TRBD2. The sample consisted of central memory CD4+ T cells from blood. The CDR3 loop is CASSKGLAVDTQYF. CDR3 nucleotides: TGCGCCAGCAGCAAGGGACTAGCGGTAGATACGCAGTATTTT.